This TCR beta chain comes out of a study of cytomegalovirus exposure and HLA in healthy donors. Findings and caveats of the study: Indistinguishability led to the exclusion of some V segments, TRBV6-2 and TRBV6-3 included. Three of the chains that were CMV-associated were confirmed in vitro to be specific for CMV antigens.

Primers: 60 Vbeta forward and 13 Jbeta reverse. TCRdb's table, derived via immunoSEQ multiplex PCR, lists solely in-frame clones and lacks some. The specimen's table records about 77,000 clones. With respect to this clone: Its antigen remains unidentified.

With 4 bases removed from V and 1 base from J, the gap between germline ends came to 6 bases. The CDR3 runs 13 residues. Per the germline V gene, CDR1 is MNHNS and CDR2 is SASEGT. Sample: PBMCs. The TCR was taken from a man aged 50 to 59 in good health and CMV-seropositive. V and J are TRBV6-1 and TRBJ2-3; tentative D call: TRBD2 (6 bases). DNA of the CDR3: TGTGCCAGCAGTGCGGGAGGCACAGATACGCAGTATTTT. Translating it yields CASSAGGTDTQYF.